A selection of T cell receptor beta chains follows, all from one sample in a study of blood T cells in healthy people across ages. MiXCR, applied by TCRdb to the 5' RACE reads, yields one record per CDR3 protein. The repertoire consists of fewer than 2,000,000 distinct CDR3 sequences, with roughly 32% occurring once and the leading ten covering about 11%. Material for sequencing was blood. These receptors all come from a woman younger than 45 in good health. CDR3s include the opening cysteine and the closing phenylalanine or tryptophan. A D gene is named only where the DNA matches it firmly. Size tells how often a clone was seen (once, few, many) or the class of an expanded clone, and some rows leave it out.

>few|TRBD1|TRBV27|TRBJ2-1
TGTGCCAGCAGTTTAACTCGAACAGGGGGGCAGTTCTTC
CASSLTRTGGQFF
>few|TRBD2|TRBV6-1|TRBJ2-7
TGTGCCAGCTGGCTTCGGGGGGACGGACCCTACGAGCAGTACTTC
CASWLRGDGPYEQYF
>.|TRBD2|TRBV6-5|TRBJ2-1
TGTGCCAGCAGTTCCTTAACGGGACTAGCGGGAGTGACCTCCTACAATGAGCAGTTCTTC
CASSSLTGLAGVTSYNEQFF
>few|TRBD1|TRBV5-4|TRBJ2-7
TGTGCCAGCAGCTTTGACAGGGCCAACGAGCAGTACTTC
CASSFDRANEQYF
>few|.|TRBV20-1|TRBJ1-2
TGCAGTGCCGATGGGTCCTTAGCTAACTATGGCTACACCTTC
CSADGSLANYGYTF
>.|TRBD2|TRBV5-1|TRBJ2-3
TGCGCCAGCAGCTTGGTGGTTAGCGGGAGCACAGATACGCAGTATTTT
CASSLVVSGSTDTQYF
>few|.|TRBV9|TRBJ1-2
TGTGCCAGCAGCGTAGGGGGATCTGGCTACACCTTC
CASSVGGSGYTF
>.|TRBD1|TRBV29-1|TRBJ2-7
TGCAGCGTTGTCCCAGGGGGCCATCTCTACGAGCAGTACTTC
CSVVPGGHLYEQYF
>few|.|TRBV5-1|TRBJ1-6
TGCGCCAGCAGCTCCGGAAATCATGGGAGATCACCCCTCCACTTT
CASSSGNHGRSPLHF
>few|.|TRBV27|TRBJ2-5
TGTGCCAGCAGCACCTTAGGACTAGAGACCCAGTACTTC
CASSTLGLETQYF
>.|.|TRBV27|TRBJ1-5
TGTGCCAGCAGTGCCCGGGACCTAGGCCGGAATCAGCCCCAGCATTTT
CASSARDLGRNQPQHF
>few|TRBD1|TRBV20-1|TRBJ2-7
TGCAGTGCTAGGATTGGGACAGGGGCCCTCGAGCAGTACTTC
CSARIGTGALEQYF
>.|.|TRBV20-1|TRBJ1-5
TGCAGTGCTAGAACGGCAGGGGAATATCCCCAGCATTTT
CSARTAGEYPQHF
>.|TRBD1|TRBV20-1|TRBJ2-2
TGCAATGCTAGTCTTCGGGGACAGGGTATGGCCGGGGAGCGGTTTTTT
CNASLRGQGMAGERFF
>few|.|TRBV14|TRBJ2-1
TGTGCCAGCAGCCAAGATAGGGGTGGAAAACTCAATGAGCAGTTCTTC
CASSQDRGGKLNEQFF